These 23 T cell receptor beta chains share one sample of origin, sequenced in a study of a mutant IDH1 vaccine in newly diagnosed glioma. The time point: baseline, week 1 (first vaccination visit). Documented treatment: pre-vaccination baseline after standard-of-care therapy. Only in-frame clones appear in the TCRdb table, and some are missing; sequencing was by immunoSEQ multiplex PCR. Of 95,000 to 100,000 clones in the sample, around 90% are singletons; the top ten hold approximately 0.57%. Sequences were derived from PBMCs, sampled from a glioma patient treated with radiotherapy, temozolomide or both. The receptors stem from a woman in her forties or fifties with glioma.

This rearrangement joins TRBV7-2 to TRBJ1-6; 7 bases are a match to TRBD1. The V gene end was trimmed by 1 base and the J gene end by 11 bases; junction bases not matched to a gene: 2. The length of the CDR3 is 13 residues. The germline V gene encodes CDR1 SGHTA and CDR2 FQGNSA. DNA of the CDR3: TGTGCCAGCAGCTTAGGTGGGACAGCACCCCTCCACTTT. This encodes CASSLGGTAPLHF.

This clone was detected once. CDR3 amino acids: CASSPGTGGFGYTF. The CDR3 DNA reads TGCGCCAGCAGCCCCGGGACAGGGGGCTTTGGCTACACCTTC. The chain couples TRBV5-1 to TRBJ1-2; 12 bases align to TRBD1. Trimming cost V 4 bases and J 7 bases; bases outside gene matches: 5. This CDR3 region has 14 residues. The V gene's germline CDR1 is SGHRS and CDR2 YFSETQ.

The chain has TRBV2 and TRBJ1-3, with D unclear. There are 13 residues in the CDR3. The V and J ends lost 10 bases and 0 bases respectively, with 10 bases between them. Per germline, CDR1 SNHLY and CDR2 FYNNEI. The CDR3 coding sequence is TGTGCCACCCGGAGCAGCTCTGGAAACACCATATATTTT. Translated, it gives CATRSSSGNTIYF.

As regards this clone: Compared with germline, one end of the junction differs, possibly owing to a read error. The CDR3 spells CGGGQGENTGELFF. Here the CDR3 DNA reads TGCGGGGGAGGCCAGGGAGAAAACACCGGGGAGCTGTTTTTT. The V and J genes are TRBV30 and TRBJ2-2; maybe TRBD2 (6 bases). Germline CDR1 GTSNPN, CDR2 SVGIG (reference sequence). The CDR3 is 14 residues long.

The CDR3 DNA sequence: TGTGCCAGCTGCGAGCGGTATAATTCACCCCTCCACTTT. This sequence encodes CASCERYNSPLHF. V is TRBV9 and J is TRBJ1-6; no firm D call. This CDR3 spans 13 amino acids. CDR1 is SGDLS, CDR2 YYNGEE, per germline. Trimming removed 7 bases from V and 4 bases from J, with 9 bases in between.

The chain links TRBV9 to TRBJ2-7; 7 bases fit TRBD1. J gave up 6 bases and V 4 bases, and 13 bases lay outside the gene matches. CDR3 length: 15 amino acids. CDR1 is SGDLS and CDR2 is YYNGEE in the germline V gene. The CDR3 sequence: CASSPRGRGPSEQYF. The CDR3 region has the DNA TGTGCCAGCAGCCCAAGGGGAAGGGGGCCCAGCGAGCAGTACTTC.

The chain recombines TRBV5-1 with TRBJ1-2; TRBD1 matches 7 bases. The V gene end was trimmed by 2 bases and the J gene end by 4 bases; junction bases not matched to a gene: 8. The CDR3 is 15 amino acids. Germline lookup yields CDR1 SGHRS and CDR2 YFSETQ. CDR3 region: CASSLSPDRTYGYTF. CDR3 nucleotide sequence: TGCGCCAGCAGCTTATCCCCGGACAGGACCTATGGCTACACCTTC.

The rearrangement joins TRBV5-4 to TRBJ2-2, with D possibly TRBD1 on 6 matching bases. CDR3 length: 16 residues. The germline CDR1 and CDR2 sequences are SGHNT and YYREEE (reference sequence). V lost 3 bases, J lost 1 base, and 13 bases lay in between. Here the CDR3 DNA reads TGTGCCAGCAGCTCAGGGGAAGACCGGAACACCGGGGAGCTGTTTTTT. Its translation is CASSSGEDRNTGELFF. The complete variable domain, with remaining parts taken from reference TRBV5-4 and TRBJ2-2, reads ETGVTQSPTHLIKTRGQQVTLRCSSQSGHNTVSWYQQALGQGPQFIFQYYREEENGRGNFPPRFSGLQFPNYSSELNVNALELDDSALYLCASSSGEDRNTGELFFGEGSRLTVL.

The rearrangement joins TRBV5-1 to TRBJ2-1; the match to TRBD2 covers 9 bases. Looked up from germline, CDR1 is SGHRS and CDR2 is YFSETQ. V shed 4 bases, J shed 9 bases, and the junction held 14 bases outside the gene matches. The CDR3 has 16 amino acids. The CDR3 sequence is CASSPGAGGSYGEQFF. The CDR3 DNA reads TGCGCCAGCAGCCCTGGGGCGGGAGGGAGTTACGGTGAGCAGTTCTTC.

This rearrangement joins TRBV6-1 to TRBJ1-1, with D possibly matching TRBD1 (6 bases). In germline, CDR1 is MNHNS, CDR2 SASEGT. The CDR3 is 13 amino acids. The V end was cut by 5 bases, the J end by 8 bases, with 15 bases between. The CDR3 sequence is CASSRDTKKEAFF. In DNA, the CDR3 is TGTGCCAGCAGTAGGGACACCAAGAAGGAAGCTTTCTTT.

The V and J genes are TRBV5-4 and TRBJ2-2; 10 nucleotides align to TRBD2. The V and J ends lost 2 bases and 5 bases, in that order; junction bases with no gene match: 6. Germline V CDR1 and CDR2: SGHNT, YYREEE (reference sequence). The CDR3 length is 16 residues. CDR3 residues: CASSFEREGLTGELFF. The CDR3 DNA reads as TGTGCCAGCAGCTTCGAGCGGGAGGGCCTGACCGGGGAGCTGTTTTTT.

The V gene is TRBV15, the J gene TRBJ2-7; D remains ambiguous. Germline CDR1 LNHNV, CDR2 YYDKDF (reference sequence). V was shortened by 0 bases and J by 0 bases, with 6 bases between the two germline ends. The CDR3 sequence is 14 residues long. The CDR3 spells CATSREADSYEQYF. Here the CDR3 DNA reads TGTGCCACCAGCAGAGAGGCGGACTCCTACGAGCAGTACTTC.

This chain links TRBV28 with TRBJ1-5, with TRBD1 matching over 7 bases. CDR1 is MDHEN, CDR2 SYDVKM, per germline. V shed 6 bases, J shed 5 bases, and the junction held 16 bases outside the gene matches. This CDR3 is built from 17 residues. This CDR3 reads CASSNIIRQGRDQPQHF. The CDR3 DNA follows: TGTGCCAGCAGCAACATAATCAGACAGGGAAGGGATCAGCCCCAGCATTTT.

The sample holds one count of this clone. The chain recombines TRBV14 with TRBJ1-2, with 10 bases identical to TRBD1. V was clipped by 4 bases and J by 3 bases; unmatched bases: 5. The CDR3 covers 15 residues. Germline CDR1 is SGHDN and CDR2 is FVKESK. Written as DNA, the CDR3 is TGTGCCAGCAGCCTGATGGGACAGGGGTACTATGGCTACACCTTC. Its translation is CASSLMGQGYYGYTF. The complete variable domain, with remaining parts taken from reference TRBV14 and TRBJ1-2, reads EAGVTQFPSHSVIEKGQTVTLRCDPISGHDNLYWYRRVMGKEIKFLLHFVKESKQDESGMPNNRFLAERTGGTYSTLKVQPAELEDSGVYFCASSLMGQGYYGYTFGSGTRLTVV.

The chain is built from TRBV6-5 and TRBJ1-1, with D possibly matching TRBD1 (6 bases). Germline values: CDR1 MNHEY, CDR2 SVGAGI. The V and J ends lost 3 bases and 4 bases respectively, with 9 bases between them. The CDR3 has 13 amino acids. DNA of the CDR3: TGTGCCAGCAGTTATAGGGGGGGCACTGAAGCTTTCTTT. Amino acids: CASSYRGGTEAFF.

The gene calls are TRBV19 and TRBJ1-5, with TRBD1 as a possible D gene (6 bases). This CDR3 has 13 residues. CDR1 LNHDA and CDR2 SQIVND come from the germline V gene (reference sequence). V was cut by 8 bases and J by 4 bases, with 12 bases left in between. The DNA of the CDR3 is TGTGCCAGTGCCGACAGGAGTAATCAGCCCCAGCATTTT. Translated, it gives CASADRSNQPQHF.

CDR3 protein: CASRLSSGSVGELFF. The CDR3, as DNA: TGTGCCAGCAGACTCTCTAGCGGGAGCGTCGGGGAGCTGTTTTTT. The V call is TRBV9, the J call TRBJ2-2; TRBD2 matches at 10 bases. The CDR3 loop spans 15 amino acids. Trimming at V came to 5 bases and at J to 7 bases, leaving 8 bases not matched to a gene. CDR1 is SGDLS, CDR2 YYNGEE, per germline.

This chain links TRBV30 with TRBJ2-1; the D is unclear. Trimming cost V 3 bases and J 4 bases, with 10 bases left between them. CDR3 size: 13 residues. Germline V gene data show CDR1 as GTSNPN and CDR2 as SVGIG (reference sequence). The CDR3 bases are TGTGCCTGGAGCGGGCCCCCTTACAATGAGCAGTTCTTC. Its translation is CAWSGPPYNEQFF.

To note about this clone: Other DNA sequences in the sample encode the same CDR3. The CDR3 DNA reads as TGTGCCAGCATACTGGCGGCGAACACCGGGGAGCTGTTTTTT. It yields the protein CASILAANTGELFF. The V gene is TRBV6-1, the J gene TRBJ2-2; D is uncertain. The CDR3 runs 14 residues. From germline, CDR1 is MNHNS and CDR2 SASEGT. The V end was cut by 7 bases, the J end by 0 bases, with 9 bases between.

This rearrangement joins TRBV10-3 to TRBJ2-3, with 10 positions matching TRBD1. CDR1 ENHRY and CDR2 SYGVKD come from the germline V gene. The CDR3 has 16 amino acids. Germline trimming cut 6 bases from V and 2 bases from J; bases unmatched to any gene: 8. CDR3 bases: TGTGCCATCAGGGGTACCGGGACAGGGGACACAGATACGCAGTATTTT. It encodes CAIRGTGTGDTDTQYF.

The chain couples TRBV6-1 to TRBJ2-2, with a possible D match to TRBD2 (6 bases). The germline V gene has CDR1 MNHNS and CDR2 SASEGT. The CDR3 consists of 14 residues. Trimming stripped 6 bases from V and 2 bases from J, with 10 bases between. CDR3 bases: TGTGCCAGCAGGGTAGCGGAAAACACCGGGGAGCTGTTTTTT. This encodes CASRVAENTGELFF.

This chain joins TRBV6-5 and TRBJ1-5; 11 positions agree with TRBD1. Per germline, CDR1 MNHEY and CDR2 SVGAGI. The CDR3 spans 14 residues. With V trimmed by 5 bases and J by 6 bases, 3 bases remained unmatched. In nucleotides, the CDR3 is TGTGCCAGCAGTAGGACAGGGGGCTCTCAGCCCCAGCATTTT. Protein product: CASSRTGGSQPQHF.

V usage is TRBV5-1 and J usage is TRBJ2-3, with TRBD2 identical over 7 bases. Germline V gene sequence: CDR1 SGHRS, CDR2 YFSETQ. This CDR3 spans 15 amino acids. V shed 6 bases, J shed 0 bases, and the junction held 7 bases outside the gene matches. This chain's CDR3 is CASNRGGSSTDTQYF. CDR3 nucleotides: TGCGCCAGCAATAGGGGCGGGAGTAGCACAGATACGCAGTATTTT. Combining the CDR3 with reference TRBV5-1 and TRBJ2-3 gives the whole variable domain KAGVTQTPRYLIKTRGQQVTLSCSPISGHRSVSWYQQTPGQGLQFLFEYFSETQRNKGNFPGRFSGRQFSNSRSEMNVSTLELGDSALYLCASNRGGSSTDTQYFGPGTRLTVL.